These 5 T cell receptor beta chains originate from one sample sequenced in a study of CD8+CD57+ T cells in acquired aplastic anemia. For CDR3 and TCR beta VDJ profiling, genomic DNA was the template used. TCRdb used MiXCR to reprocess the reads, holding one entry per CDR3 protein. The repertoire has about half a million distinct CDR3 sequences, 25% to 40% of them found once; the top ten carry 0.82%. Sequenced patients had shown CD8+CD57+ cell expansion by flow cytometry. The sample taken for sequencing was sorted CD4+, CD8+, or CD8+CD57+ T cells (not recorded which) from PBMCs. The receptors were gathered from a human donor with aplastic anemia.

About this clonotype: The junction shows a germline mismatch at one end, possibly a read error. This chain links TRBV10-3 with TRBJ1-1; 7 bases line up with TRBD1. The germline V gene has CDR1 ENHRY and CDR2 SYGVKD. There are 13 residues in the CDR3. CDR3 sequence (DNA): TGTGCCAGCAGTGGGAGGGGGCTCCCTGAAGCTTTCTTT. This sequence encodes CASSGRGLPEAFF.

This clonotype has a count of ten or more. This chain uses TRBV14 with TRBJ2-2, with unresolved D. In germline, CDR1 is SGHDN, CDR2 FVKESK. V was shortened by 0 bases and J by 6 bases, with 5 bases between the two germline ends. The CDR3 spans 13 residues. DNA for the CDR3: TGTGCCAGCAGCCAAGATCGGGCCGGGGAGCTGTTTTTT. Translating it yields CASSQDRAGELFF. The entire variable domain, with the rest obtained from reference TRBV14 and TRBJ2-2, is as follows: EAGVTQFPSHSVIEKGQTVTLRCDPISGHDNLYWYRRVMGKEIKFLLHFVKESKQDESGMPNNRFLAERTGGTYSTLKVQPAELEDSGVYFCASSQDRAGELFFGEGSRLTVL.

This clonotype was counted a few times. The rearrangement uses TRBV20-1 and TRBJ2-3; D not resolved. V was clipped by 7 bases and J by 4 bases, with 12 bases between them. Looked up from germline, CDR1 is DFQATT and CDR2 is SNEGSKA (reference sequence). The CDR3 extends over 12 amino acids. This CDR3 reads CSVCGVSDTQYF. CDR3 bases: TGCAGTGTATGCGGAGTCTCAGATACGCAGTATTTT.

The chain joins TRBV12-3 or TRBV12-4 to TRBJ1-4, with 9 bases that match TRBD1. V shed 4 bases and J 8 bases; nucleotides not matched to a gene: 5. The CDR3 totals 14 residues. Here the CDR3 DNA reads TGTGCCAGCAGTTCGACAGGGGGATTGGAAAAACTGTTTTTT. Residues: CASSSTGGLEKLFF.

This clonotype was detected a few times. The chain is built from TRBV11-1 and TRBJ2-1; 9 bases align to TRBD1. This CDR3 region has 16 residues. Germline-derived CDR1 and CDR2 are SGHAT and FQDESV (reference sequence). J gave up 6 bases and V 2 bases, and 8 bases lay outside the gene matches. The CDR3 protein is CASSLKIGTGRNEQFF. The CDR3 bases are TGTGCCAGCAGCTTAAAGATCGGGACAGGGCGCAATGAGCAGTTCTTC.